These 5 T cell receptor beta chains share one sample of origin, sequenced in a study of cytomegalovirus exposure and HLA in healthy donors (TCRdb year 2017). The library came from the immunoSEQ multiplex PCR assay. A mixture of 60 forward primers for TCR Vbeta segments and 13 reverse primers for TCR Jbeta segments was used in the multiplex PCR. Drawn from immuneACCESS, this table holds only the in-frame rearrangements with V and J called that TCRdb kept. Clones are partly lost; checked studies trace under half to an unresolved V gene and leave the rest unexplained. This sample holds some 120,000 clones; 70% to 80% were observed only once. More than 2% of the sample is held by the ten biggest clonotypes. The material sequenced was PBMCs. All receptors derive from a human donor in good health.

V is TRBV5-8 and J is TRBJ2-2; 10 bases fit TRBD2. Unmatched junction bases numbered 6, after V lost 4 bases and J lost 6 bases. CDR3 length: 15 residues. The V gene's germline CDR1 is SGHTS and CDR2 YDEGEE. The CDR3, as DNA: TGTGCCAGCAGCATTCTAGCGGGAGATGCCGGGGAGCTGTTTTTT. Protein sequence: CASSILAGDAGELFF.

The rearrangement joins TRBV5-6 to TRBJ1-4; 7 positions match TRBD1. V shed 3 bases and J 10 bases; nucleotides not matched to a gene: 6. The CDR3 runs to 13 residues. Germline CDR1 and CDR2: SGHDT and YYEEEE. The CDR3 region has the DNA TGTGCCAGCAGCTACAGGGGTGTTGGAAAACTGTTTTTT. It yields the protein CASSYRGVGKLFF.

The V call is TRBV18, the J call TRBJ2-7; TRBD1 matches 7 bases. This CDR3 is built from 13 residues. The trim removed 5 bases at V and 3 bases at J, leaving 4 bases unmatched. Germline V CDR1 and CDR2: KGHSH, LQKENI. The CDR3 DNA is TGTGCCAGCTCATCGACAGGGAGCTACGAGCAGTACTTC. Amino acid sequence: CASSSTGSYEQYF.

The V and J genes are TRBV5-6 and TRBJ2-7; tentatively, D is TRBD2 (5 bases). This CDR3 contains 14 residues. Looked up from germline, CDR1 is SGHDT and CDR2 is YYEEEE. The germline V and J ends were trimmed by 0 bases and 2 bases, with 9 bases remaining between them. In DNA form, the CDR3 reads TGTGCCAGCAGCTTGGGGACTCCGACCTACGAGCAGTACTTC. This encodes CASSLGTPTYEQYF.

The chain joins TRBV7-8 to TRBJ2-7; TRBD2 matches 10 bases. Looked up from germline, CDR1 is SGHVS and CDR2 is FQNEAQ. This CDR3 comprises 17 residues. V lost 5 bases to trimming and J lost 2 bases; unmatched junction nucleotides: 12. The CDR3 sequence: CASSVTSGLAYTYEQYF. DNA for the CDR3: TGTGCCAGCAGCGTAACTTCGGGACTAGCGTACACCTACGAGCAGTACTTC.